This TCR beta chain was recorded in a study of Ad26.COV2.S vaccination and SARS-CoV-2 variants. Repertoires were generated with immunoSEQ multiplex PCR, while TCRdb's copy carries only in-frame clones and drops some. The sample yields fewer than 300,000 clones, 80% to 90% seen once. Treatment in this sample: some 20 received Ad26.COV2.S at low or high dose, single or two shots; about 5 received placebo; per-sample allocation not given. The samples date from day 63 after the first vaccine or placebo injection. This CDR3 has 12 amino acids. Germline values: CDR1 SNHLY, CDR2 FYNNEI. After removal of 4 bases from V and 6 bases from J, the junction contained 0 bases not matched to a gene.

Sequenced here: peripheral blood, sampled in a trial of Ad26.COV2.S vaccine versus placebo. The V and J genes are TRBV2 and TRBJ2-7; the match to TRBD2 covers 10 bases. The receptor's source is a person between 18 and 60 years old who received the Ad26.COV2.S COVID-19 vaccine or a placebo. CDR3 DNA sequence: TGTGCCAGCAGTGGGACTAGCGGCGAGCAGTACTTC. Translation gives CASSGTSGEQYF.